These T cell receptor beta chains were read from a single sample in a study of shared clonotypes between healthy human individuals. Some clones are missing from TCRdb's copy, which holds only in-frame ones; the method was immunoSEQ multiplex PCR. Here the sample spans some 470,000 clones, 76% being singletons. The specimen sequenced was PBMCs. These receptors were obtained from a woman in her thirties or forties in good health. Some clones in this sample may be carry-over from other donors' samples. Both conserved end residues are part of each CDR3. The D gene is left open where the match is weak. Size values are once, few and many counts, or a class for expanded clones, and some rows have none.

.	TRBV19	TRBJ1-4	.	TGTGCCAGTAGTGACGGAGGGACTAATGAAAAACTGTTTTTT	CASSDGGTNEKLFF
.	TRBV19	TRBJ2-2	many	TGTGCCAGTAGTAACCACGGGGAGCTGTTTTTT	CASSNHGELFF
.	TRBV28	TRBJ2-7	.	TGTGCCAGCAGTTTACTCCGTCCCCCCTACGAGCAGTACTTC	CASSLLRPPYEQYF
.	TRBV7-2	TRBJ2-5	.	TGTGCCAGCAGCTTAGCGCAGGGTTCTGGGGAGACCCAGTACTTC	CASSLAQGSGETQYF
.	TRBV5-1	TRBJ1-1	.	TGCGCCAGCAGCTTGCTTGGGGGACCGAACACTGAAGCTTTCTTT	CASSLLGGPNTEAFF
.	TRBV19	TRBJ1-5	few	TGTGCCAGTAGTTCGGACAGCGATCAGCCCCAGCATTTT	CASSSDSDQPQHF
.	TRBV27	TRBJ2-3	.	TGTGCCAGCAGTTTCCGGGGGAGAGATACGCAGTATTTT	CASSFRGRDTQYF
.	TRBV27	TRBJ2-3	few	TGTGCCAGCAGGCCTCATAGCACAGATACGCAGTATTTT	CASRPHSTDTQYF
.	TRBV5-1	TRBJ2-3	.	TGCGCCAGCAGCTTGTCCCTAGAGGTGATGTATTTT	CASSLSLEVMYF
.	TRBV11-3	TRBJ1-1	once	TGTGCCAGCAGCTTTGGTTGGCCGCGGGGACAACGGAACACTGAAGCTTTCTTT	CASSFGWPRGQRNTEAFF
TRBD2	TRBV6-5	TRBJ2-7	.	TGTGCCAGCAGTGGACTAGCGCGGAGCTACGAGCAGTACTTC	CASSGLARSYEQYF
.	TRBV6-5	TRBJ1-2	.	TGTGCCAGCAGTTACCGGGTCACGTGGGGGCATGGCTACACCTTC	CASSYRVTWGHGYTF
.	TRBV7-9	TRBJ2-7	.	TGTGCCAGCACCCCCAGGTCAGGCAGCTCCTACGAGCAGTACTTC	CASTPRSGSSYEQYF
TRBD2	TRBV5-4	TRBJ2-5	.	TGTGCCAGCAGCGTCCAGGGACAGGGGACCCTGGGACTAGCGGGAAAGACCCAGTACTTC	CASSVQGQGTLGLAGKTQYF
TRBD2	TRBV9	TRBJ2-7	.	TGTGCCAGCAGCCCAGAAGCGGGGAGCTCCTACGAGCAGTACTTC	CASSPEAGSSYEQYF